The 5 T cell receptor beta chains presented below share a single source sample, sequenced in a study of T cell responses to AZD1222 COVID-19 vaccine. Method: immunoSEQ multiplex PCR; TCRdb's copy keeps in-frame clones and lacks some. Seen here are 25,000 or so clones, around 87% observed once, and the top ten hold under 35%. This material consisted of peripheral blood, taken 28 days after the second AZD1222 dose. Every receptor here comes from an adult who received the AZD1222 COVID-19 vaccine.

The V gene is TRBV9, the J gene TRBJ2-5; D is possibly TRBD1 or TRBD2 (6 bases each). The V end was cut by 3 bases, the J end by 2 bases, with 14 bases between. This CDR3 is 15 amino acids long. Germline-derived CDR1 and CDR2 are SGDLS and YYNGEE. For the CDR3, the DNA is TGTGCCAGCAGCGAGGGGGGACTTCGACAAGAGACCCAGTACTTC. Translation gives CASSEGGLRQETQYF.

In DNA form, the CDR3 reads TGTGCCTCCTCATCCGGCGGCAGGAACGATGGCTACACCTTC. It encodes CASSSGGRNDGYTF. This chain connects TRBV19 to TRBJ1-2; D is undetermined. Per germline, CDR1 LNHDA and CDR2 SQIVND (reference sequence). The ends were cut back, 11 bases at V and 6 bases at J, with 22 bases in the middle. The CDR3 runs 14 residues.

This clone appeared once. The CDR3 protein is CASLRGSDYGYTF. The DNA for the CDR3 is TGTGCCAGCCTCAGGGGGTCGGACTATGGCTACACCTTC. The chain employs TRBV25-1 and TRBJ1-2; 7 nucleotides agree with TRBD1. After removal of 8 bases from V and 3 bases from J, the junction contained 6 bases not matched to a gene. CDR3 size: 13 residues. Germline lookup yields CDR1 MGHDK and CDR2 SYGVNS.

In its sample, this clone was seen once. V and J are TRBV11-2 and TRBJ2-6, with D hard to call. This CDR3 is built from 14 residues. Germline loops: CDR1 SGHAT, CDR2 FQNNGV. With 5 bases removed from V and 4 bases from J, the gap between germline ends came to 9 bases. CDR3 region: CASSPVGGANVLTF. In DNA form, the CDR3 reads TGTGCCAGCAGCCCCGTGGGAGGGGCCAACGTCCTGACTTTC.

The chain recombines TRBV7-2 with TRBJ1-4; D unresolved. This CDR3 is 15 amino acids long. CDR1 is SGHTA and CDR2 is FQGNSA in the germline V gene. V dropped 4 bases and J dropped 3 bases, with 12 bases sitting between them. CDR3 bases: TGTGCCAGCAGCTCAGAAGGGCCACCTAATGAAAAACTGTTTTTT. The encoded protein is CASSSEGPPNEKLFF.